Presented here are 28 T cell receptor beta chains from one specimen sequenced in a study of technical replicates of blood from several donors. Profiled with immunoSEQ multiplex PCR; TCRdb holds only in-frame clones, not every one. The sample includes tens of thousands of clones, just under 90% of them seen just once. Sequenced material: PBMCs. The receptors were gathered from a human donor in good health. Some clones in this sample may be carry-over from other donors' samples.

The J gene is TRBJ1-1, the V gene TRBV6-6; D is uncertain. Germline loops: CDR1 MNHNY, CDR2 SVGAGI (reference sequence). This CDR3 is built from 15 residues. V was shortened by 0 bases and J by 1 base, with 9 bases between the two germline ends. The CDR3 here is CASSYSPQKNTEAFF. As DNA, the CDR3 is TGTGCCAGCAGTTACTCCCCACAAAAGAACACTGAAGCTTTCTTT.

This clone was counted only a few times. The rearrangement uses TRBV4-2 and TRBJ1-3, with 7 bases matching TRBD1. Germline CDR1 is LGHNA and CDR2 is YNFKEQ. CDR3 length: 16 residues. Losses at the gene ends were 2 bases for V and 4 bases for J; bases not matched to a gene: 8. The CDR3 spells CASSQPSTGIGNTIYF. CDR3 sequence (DNA): TGTGCCAGCAGCCAACCGTCGACAGGGATCGGAAACACCATATATTTT.

The chain joins TRBV7-8 to TRBJ2-7; 8 positions match TRBD1. CDR1 and CDR2 from the germline V gene are SGHVS and FQNEAQ. The J segment lost 7 bases and the V segment lost 5 bases, leaving 10 bases of the junction unmatched. This CDR3 spans 14 amino acids. The CDR3 spells CASSIWTGSLEQYF. The CDR3 nucleotides read TGTGCCAGCAGCATATGGACAGGGAGTCTAGAGCAGTACTTC.

In DNA form, the CDR3 reads TGTGCCAGTAGTATCGCTAGCGGGTATGAAGAGACCCAGTACTTC. Translation gives CASSIASGYEETQYF. J is TRBJ2-5 and V is TRBV19; 8 nucleotides agree with TRBD2. Germline CDR1 and CDR2: LNHDA and SQIVND (reference sequence). This CDR3 comprises 15 residues. After removal of 3 bases from V and 3 bases from J, the junction contained 6 bases not matched to a gene.

This clone was seen a handful of times. The V call is TRBV7-2, the J call TRBJ2-5, with D uncertain. The CDR3 covers 15 residues. Deletions cut 5 bases from V and 5 bases from J, with 18 bases between. Looked up from germline, CDR1 is SGHTA and CDR2 is FQGNSA. CDR3 nucleotide sequence: TGTGCCAGCAGCCCGCGCTTTGGTGGCGGCGAGACCCAGTACTTC. This gives the protein CASSPRFGGGETQYF.

The chain employs TRBV16 and TRBJ1-1; no definite D call. The CDR3 has 14 amino acids. Trimming stripped 4 bases from V and 5 bases from J, with 14 bases between. From germline, CDR1 is KGHSY and CDR2 FQNENV. The CDR3 reads CASSRPIRGTEAFF. CDR3 DNA sequence: TGTGCCAGCAGCCGCCCTATTCGGGGTACTGAAGCTTTCTTT.

This chain connects TRBV7-6 to TRBJ2-2, with 8 bases identical to TRBD2. Germline CDR1 is SGHVS and CDR2 is FNYEAQ. V was clipped by 5 bases and J by 4 bases; unmatched bases: 6. The CDR3 sequence is 15 residues long. CDR3 in amino acids: CASSPSGRGTGELFF. The CDR3 region has the DNA TGTGCCAGCAGCCCGAGCGGGAGAGGCACCGGGGAGCTGTTTTTT.

The chain carries TRBV4-3 and TRBJ2-6; no reliable D call. Germline V gene sequence: CDR1 LGHNA, CDR2 YSLEER. With 1 base removed from V and 1 base from J, the gap between germline ends came to 5 bases. CDR3 length: 15 residues. The CDR3 DNA reads as TGCGCCAGCAGCCAAGGAGGTTCTGGGGCCAACGTCCTGACTTTC. This encodes CASSQGGSGANVLTF.

J is TRBJ2-2 and V is TRBV2; possible D gene TRBD1, 6 bases. The V gene lost 6 bases and the J gene lost 13 bases, with 12 bases spanning the gap. The CDR3 runs 11 residues. The germline V gene encodes CDR1 SNHLY and CDR2 FYNNEI. This CDR3 is CASREQGGLFF. CDR3 in DNA: TGTGCCAGCAGAGAACAGGGTGGGCTGTTTTTT.

This clone was observed once. V is TRBV25-1 and J is TRBJ1-2, with a possible D match to TRBD1 (6 bases). Trimming took 6 bases from V and 3 from J, leaving 20 bases between them. The CDR3 totals 16 residues. Germline values: CDR1 MGHDK, CDR2 SYGVNS. The CDR3 reads CASSPGGQRFHYGYTF. DNA for the CDR3: TGTGCCAGCAGCCCAGGCGGACAGAGGTTTCACTATGGCTACACCTTC.

This clone was detected only once. The chain joins TRBV6-5 to TRBJ1-2; TRBD1 matches at 7 bases. This CDR3 spans 15 amino acids. CDR1 and CDR2 (germline): MNHEY, SVGAGI. After removal of 5 bases from V and 3 bases from J, the junction contained 9 bases not matched to a gene. For the CDR3, the DNA is TGTGCCAGCAGTGGATGGGCAGGGGGTGACTATGGCTACACCTTC. As protein: CASSGWAGGDYGYTF.

This clone was seen only once. The chain uses TRBV5-4 and TRBJ2-7, with 9 bases lining up with TRBD2. V was clipped by 1 base and J by 0 bases; unmatched bases: 11. Germline CDR1 SGHNT, CDR2 YYREEE (reference sequence). This CDR3 has 18 residues. The CDR3 here is CASSLPNPSGASSYEQYF. The CDR3 region has the DNA TGTGCCAGCAGCTTGCCAAACCCTAGCGGGGCGAGCTCCTACGAGCAGTACTTC.

This chain uses TRBV5-6 with TRBJ2-7, with D possibly being TRBD2 (6 bases). Trimming stripped 1 base from V and 2 bases from J, with 10 bases between. This CDR3 has 14 residues. From germline, CDR1 is SGHDT and CDR2 YYEEEE. The CDR3 protein is CASSLWRVAYEQYF. CDR3 in DNA: TGTGCCAGCAGCTTGTGGAGGGTGGCCTACGAGCAGTACTTC.

This rearrangement joins TRBV13 to TRBJ1-2; a weak D match, TRBD1 (6 bases). There are 16 residues in the CDR3. CDR1 PRHDT and CDR2 FYEKMQ come from the germline V gene (reference sequence). V gave up 3 bases and J gave up 2 bases, with 16 bases separating them. The CDR3 DNA follows: TGTGCCAGCAGCTTGGCCAGGGGAATAGGGAACTATGGCTACACCTTC. Encoded protein: CASSLARGIGNYGYTF.

The genes are TRBV4-2 and TRBJ2-1; D is possibly TRBD2 (6 bases). CDR1 and CDR2 from the germline V gene are LGHNA and YNFKEQ. This CDR3 is built from 18 residues. Trimming cost V 8 bases and J 8 bases, with 31 bases left between them. The CDR3 DNA sequence: TGTGCCAGCGCGAAACATATGACTAGTCCTGCGTCGGGGGATGAGCAGTTCTTC. Protein sequence: CASAKHMTSPASGDEQFF.

This chain uses TRBV27 with TRBJ2-1; D is possibly TRBD2 (5 bases). The CDR3 covers 16 residues. Per germline, CDR1 MNHEY and CDR2 SMNVEV (reference sequence). Trimming took off 4 bases at V and 0 bases at J, with 13 bases between the two ends. DNA of the CDR3: TGTGCCAGCAGTTCAAGGACTGCGAGCTCCTACAATGAGCAGTTCTTC. It yields the protein CASSSRTASSYNEQFF.

J is TRBJ2-1 and V is TRBV6-4; maybe TRBD1 (6 bases). Germline V CDR1 and CDR2: MRHNA, SNTAGT. The CDR3 is 19 residues long. V was cut by 6 bases and J by 9 bases, with 33 bases left in between. CDR3 sequence (DNA): TGTGCCAGCAGAGAGCCGGGACATCTCGTAGTATTCTTCGGGTGTGAGCAGTTCTTC. As protein: CASREPGHLVVFFGCEQFF.

This chain connects TRBV7-8 to TRBJ2-7; TRBD1 aligns across 12 bases. V trimming: 0 bases; J trimming: 2 bases; junction bases outside the gene matches: 5. Germline values: CDR1 SGHVS, CDR2 FQNEAQ. The CDR3 runs to 17 residues. The CDR3 DNA reads TGTGCCAGCAGCTTAGCGTTGGGACAGGGGGCCACCTACGAGCAGTACTTC. Residues: CASSLALGQGATYEQYF.

The chain is built from TRBV30 and TRBJ1-4; possibly TRBD1 for D (5 bases). Trimming took 5 bases from V and 4 from J, leaving 14 bases between them. There are 14 residues in the CDR3. Germline V lookup: CDR1 GTSNPN, CDR2 SVGIG (reference sequence). This CDR3 is CAWCRGLFNEKLFF. The CDR3 DNA is TGTGCCTGGTGTCGGGGACTCTTTAATGAAAAACTGTTTTTT.

This rearrangement joins TRBV9 to TRBJ1-2, with TRBD1 as a possible D gene (5 bases). Trimming stripped 4 bases from V and 8 bases from J, with 15 bases between. CDR3 length: 13 amino acids. Germline V CDR1 and CDR2: SGDLS, YYNGEE. The CDR3 DNA is TGTGCCAGCAGCCCAAGGGGTGTCGGGGGCTACACCTTC. Its protein is CASSPRGVGGYTF. Full variable domain (remainder filled in from reference TRBV9 and TRBJ1-2): DSGVTQTPKHLITATGQRVTLRCSPRSGDLSVYWYQQSLDQGLQFLIQYYNGEERAKGNILERFSAQQFPDLHSELNLSSLELGDSALYFCASSPRGVGGYTFGSGTRLTVV.

This chain connects TRBV4-3 to TRBJ2-7; 12 bases are shared with TRBD2. The length of the CDR3 is 16 residues. Germline V gene lookup returns CDR1 LGHNA and CDR2 YSLEER. The ends lost 0 bases at V and 7 bases at J; junction bases unmatched: 7. This CDR3 reads CASSQDRLAGADEQYF. The CDR3 nucleotides are TGCGCCAGCAGCCAAGACCGACTAGCGGGAGCGGATGAGCAGTACTTC.

This rearrangement joins TRBV19 to TRBJ1-1, with unresolved D. The germline V and J ends were trimmed by 1 base and 6 bases, with 6 bases remaining between them. The CDR3 length is 12 residues. Germline CDR1 reads LNHDA; CDR2 reads SQIVND (reference sequence). The CDR3 loop is CASSIGGAEAFF. CDR3 DNA sequence: TGTGCCAGTAGTATAGGGGGAGCTGAAGCTTTCTTT.

This chain connects TRBV5-1 to TRBJ2-2, with 7 nucleotides matching TRBD1. The germline CDR1 and CDR2 sequences are SGHRS and YFSETQ. CDR3 length equals 13 residues. V lost 6 bases and J lost 5; bases outside the gene matches: 4. CDR3 region: CASNTGVTGELFF. DNA of the CDR3: TGCGCCAGCAATACAGGGGTTACCGGGGAGCTGTTTTTT. Complete variable domain (other parts from reference TRBV5-1 and TRBJ2-2): KAGVTQTPRYLIKTRGQQVTLSCSPISGHRSVSWYQQTPGQGLQFLFEYFSETQRNKGNFPGRFSGRQFSNSRSEMNVSTLELGDSALYLCASNTGVTGELFFGEGSRLTVL.

The chain's CDR3 is CALRGGRKYNEQFF. The CDR3 DNA sequence: TGTGCCCTCCGGGGGGGGAGGAAATACAATGAGCAGTTCTTC. V and J are TRBV7-2 and TRBJ2-1, with 8 bases aligning to TRBD2. CDR1 SGHTA and CDR2 FQGNSA come from the germline V gene. V lost 11 bases and J lost 4; bases outside the gene matches: 10. This CDR3 region has 14 residues. Combining the CDR3 with reference TRBV7-2 and TRBJ2-1 gives the whole variable domain GAGVSQSPSNKVTEKGKDVELRCDPISGHTALYWYRQSLGQGLEFLIYFQGNSAPDKSGLPSDRFSAERTGGSVSTLTIQRTQQEDSAVYLCALRGGRKYNEQFFGPGTRLTVL.

The CDR3, as DNA: TGTGCCAGCAGAGGGGGACCCGCGGAGACCCAGTACTTC. Translation gives CASRGGPAETQYF. The chain recombines TRBV2 with TRBJ2-5, with D possibly being TRBD1 (6 bases). Trimming removed 6 bases at V and 5 bases at J, with 13 bases between. This CDR3 has 13 residues. Germline V gene data show CDR1 as SNHLY and CDR2 as FYNNEI.

V is TRBV7-3 and J is TRBJ2-5; tentatively, D is TRBD1 (6 bases). The CDR3 extends over 16 amino acids. V dropped 0 bases and J dropped 5 bases, with 16 bases sitting between them. In germline, CDR1 is SGHTA, CDR2 FQGTGA. CDR3 DNA: TGTGCCAGCAGCTTAACTGGGTGGGGGCGAGGGGAGACCCAGTACTTC. This gives the protein CASSLTGWGRGETQYF.

The chain uses TRBV6-5 and TRBJ1-2; D gene ambiguous. From germline, CDR1 is MNHEY and CDR2 SVGAGI. V shed 0 bases and J shed 4 bases, with 15 bases lying between them. This CDR3 has 16 residues. CDR3 in DNA: TGTGCCAGCAGTTACTCTTTCGGGCCCGGGGTCTATGGCTACACCTTC. As protein: CASSYSFGPGVYGYTF.

In its sample, this clone was seen once. The chain joins TRBV27 to TRBJ2-2, with 7 bases fitting TRBD2. Germline V gene sequence: CDR1 MNHEY, CDR2 SMNVEV (reference sequence). Trimming removed 10 bases from V and 6 bases from J; junction bases left unmatched: 8. This CDR3 has 13 amino acids. CDR3 in DNA: TGTGCCACCAGGGAGGGGCCGGCCGGGGAGCTGTTTTTT. This translates into CATREGPAGELFF.